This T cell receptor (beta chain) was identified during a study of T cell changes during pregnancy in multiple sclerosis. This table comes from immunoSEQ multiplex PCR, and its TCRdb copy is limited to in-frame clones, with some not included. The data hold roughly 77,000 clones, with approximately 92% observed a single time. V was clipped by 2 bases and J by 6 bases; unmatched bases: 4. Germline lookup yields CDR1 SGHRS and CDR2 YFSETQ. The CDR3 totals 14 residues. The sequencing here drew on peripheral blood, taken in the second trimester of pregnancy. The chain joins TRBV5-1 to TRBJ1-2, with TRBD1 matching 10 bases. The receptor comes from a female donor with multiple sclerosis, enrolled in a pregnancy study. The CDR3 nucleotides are TGCGCCAGCAGCTTTGGACAGGGGGGTAATGGCTACACCTTC. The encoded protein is CASSFGQGGNGYTF.